A selection of T cell receptor beta chains follows, all from one sample in a study of somatic mutations in cytotoxic T cells in rheumatoid arthritis. Measured with immunoSEQ multiplex PCR; TCRdb has only the in-frame clones, and not every one. This table has roughly 2,400 clones, more than 60% appearing once. Sequences were obtained from CD8+ T cells sorted from blood. Source of these receptors: a man between 65 and 85 years old with rheumatoid arthritis. The CDR3 runs from the conserved cysteine through the conserved F or W. A D gene is named only where the DNA matches it firmly. Some rows mark clone size as missing; the rest say once, few, many or name a class of expanded clone.

>TRBD2|19|TRBJ2-3|-|TRBV5-1
CASSLEALAAATSTDTQYF
TGCGCCAGCAGCCTGGAGGCCCTAGCGGCCGCCACTAGCACAGATACGCAGTATTTT
>TRBD1|16|TRBJ2-5|-|TRBV2
CASKGGTGQNQETQYF
TGTGCCAGCAAAGGGGGGACAGGGCAAAACCAAGAGACCCAGTACTTC
>-|14|TRBJ1-1|-|TRBV6-1
CASSEGTWNTEAFF
TGTGCCAGCAGTGAAGGGACATGGAACACTGAAGCTTTCTTT
>-|14|TRBJ2-1|medium-sized|TRBV7-7
CASSPDLANNEQFF
TGTGCCAGCAGCCCCGACCTAGCGAACAATGAGCAGTTCTTC
>-|15|TRBJ2-5|once|TRBV15
CATSGLTTAQETQYF
TGTGCCACCAGCGGCCTGACGACAGCCCAAGAGACCCAGTACTTC
>TRBD1|17|TRBJ2-2|-|TRBV5-1
CASSFYQRQGATGELFF
TGCGCCAGCAGCTTCTACCAACGACAGGGGGCTACCGGGGAGCTGTTTTTT
>TRBD2|16|TRBJ2-7|few|TRBV7-9
CASSLETSGGAYEQYF
TGTGCCAGCAGCTTAGAAACTAGCGGGGGGGCCTACGAGCAGTACTTC
>TRBD2|15|TRBJ2-7|-|TRBV27
CASGLWDVGRVEQYF
TGTGCCAGCGGTCTGTGGGACGTGGGGAGGGTTGAGCAGTACTTC
>TRBD1|14|TRBJ2-7|-|TRBV6-5
CASTTEDRAYEQYF
TGTGCCAGCACCACCGAGGACAGGGCGTACGAGCAGTACTTC
>-|13|TRBJ1-2|-|TRBV2
CASSGGGIYGYTF
TGTGCCAGCAGTGGAGGGGGTATCTATGGCTACACCTTC
>TRBD1|15|TRBJ1-5|few|TRBV4-1
CASSQAQGDNQPQHF
TGCGCCAGCAGCCAAGCCCAGGGGGACAATCAGCCCCAGCATTTT
>-|12|TRBJ2-5|-|TRBV7-9
CASSFYQETQYF
TGTGCCAGCAGCTTCTATCAAGAGACCCAGTACTTC
>TRBD1|17|TRBJ1-5|-|TRBV2
CASSGTGGEYSNQPQHF
TGTGCCAGCAGTGGGACAGGGGGAGAATATAGCAATCAGCCCCAGCATTTT
>-|16|TRBJ2-7|-|TRBV4-1
CASSQTPAAGASEQYF
TGCGCCAGCAGCCAAACCCCAGCGGCAGGCGCGTCCGAGCAGTACTTC
>TRBD1|15|TRBJ2-5|-|TRBV2
CASRGDRGLRVTQYF
TGTGCCAGCAGGGGGGACAGGGGGCTACGGGTGACCCAGTACTTC